Following are 23 T cell receptor beta chains from one sample sequenced in a study of T-cell reconstitution after alpha-beta-depleted transplantation in children. Unique molecular identifiers were incorporated when the TCRbeta library was constructed. TCRdb re-called the PCR reads through MiXCR, storing one row per CDR3 protein. The sample holds about 610,000 distinct CDR3 sequences, roughly a tenth seen once. Sample: PBMCs from the stem cell graft donor, taken from the stem cell graft. These receptors came from a human donor who donated a stem cell graft to a child with acute myeloid leukemia.

There are many counts of this clonotype. The chain employs TRBV7-2 and TRBJ2-3; perhaps TRBD2 as D (5 bases). The CDR3 is made up of 15 amino acids. Germline lookup yields CDR1 SGHTA and CDR2 FQGNSA. Between the trimmed V and J ends, which lost 1 base and 4 bases, there was a span of 12 bases. CDR3 nucleotide sequence: TGTGCCAGCAGCTTAGTACTAGTTATCTCAGATACGCAGTATTTT. Translating it yields CASSLVLVISDTQYF.

The chain couples TRBV27 to TRBJ2-7; 9 nucleotides agree with TRBD2. The V segment lost 7 bases and the J segment 2 bases; nucleotides outside the gene matches: 9. The CDR3 runs 15 residues. The germline gives CDR1 MNHEY, CDR2 SMNVEV (reference sequence). The CDR3 DNA sequence: TGTGCCAGCATTGCTGCGGGAGGGCCAGCCTACGAGCAGTACTTC. Its protein product is CASIAAGGPAYEQYF.

This clonotype was counted between two and nine times. The chain employs TRBV6-1 and TRBJ2-3; D might be TRBD1 (6 bases). Germline assignment: CDR1 MNHNS and CDR2 SASEGT. The CDR3 consists of 17 residues. The germline V and J ends were trimmed by 6 bases and 2 bases, with 21 bases remaining between them. The CDR3 here is CASRQGWNPRITDTQYF. In DNA, the CDR3 is TGTGCCAGCAGACAGGGATGGAATCCCCGAATCACAGATACGCAGTATTTT.

Written as DNA, the CDR3 is TGTCCCGAGCCTAGCGGGAGTCGGGTCTACAATGAGCAGTTCTTC. It specifies CPEPSGSRVYNEQFF. This chain uses TRBV27 with TRBJ2-1; TRBD2 aligns across 10 bases. Germline assignment: CDR1 MNHEY and CDR2 SMNVEV (reference sequence). The CDR3 runs 15 residues.

This clonotype was counted ten times or more. This chain connects TRBV7-2 to TRBJ2-3, with no clear D. CDR3 size: 15 residues. CDR1 is SGHTA, CDR2 FQGNSA, per germline. Trimming removed 1 base from V and 2 bases from J, with 10 bases in between. CDR3 in DNA: TGTGCCAGCAGCTTAGAACCAGATTCCACAGATACGCAGTATTTT. This gives the protein CASSLEPDSTDTQYF.

The chain employs TRBV29-1 and TRBJ2-7; 7 nucleotides line up with TRBD1. The CDR3 runs 15 residues. The V and J ends lost 2 bases and 3 bases, in that order; junction bases with no gene match: 10. CDR1 is SQVTM, CDR2 ANQGSEA, per germline. The CDR3 loop is CSVEITGTVHYEQYF. In DNA form, the CDR3 reads TGCAGCGTTGAAATCACCGGGACAGTACACTACGAGCAGTACTTC.

At least ten counts were recorded for this clonotype. J is TRBJ1-1 and V is TRBV15; D is undetermined. Trimming cost V 0 bases and J 1 base, with 3 bases left between them. Germline V lookup: CDR1 LNHNV, CDR2 YYDKDF (reference sequence). The CDR3 is made up of 13 amino acids. This CDR3 reads CATSRDGNTEAFF. The CDR3 DNA reads TGTGCCACCAGCAGAGATGGGAACACTGAAGCTTTCTTT.

This chain uses TRBV5-1 with TRBJ2-4; D uncertain. This CDR3 spans 15 amino acids. Deletions cut 2 bases from V and 5 bases from J, with 14 bases between. Germline lookup yields CDR1 SGHRS and CDR2 YFSETQ. DNA of the CDR3: TGCGCCAGCAGCTTCGGCCTGACACAACAAAACATTCAGTACTTC. Translating gives CASSFGLTQQNIQYF.

In this sample, this clonotype turned up many times. The chain employs TRBV10-3 and TRBJ2-7, with no clear D. V lost 2 bases to trimming and J lost 3 bases, with 5 bases between them. The CDR3 is 12 residues long. Looked up from germline, CDR1 is ENHRY and CDR2 is SYGVKD. DNA of the CDR3: TGTGCCATCAGTGAGCTTAGCTACGAGCAGTACTTC. This codes for CAISELSYEQYF.

This clonotype has at least ten counts. The chain couples TRBV29-1 to TRBJ1-1; D is perhaps TRBD1 (5 bases). Germline CDR1 and CDR2: SQVTM and ANQGSEA. CDR3 length: 11 amino acids. Trimming took off 3 bases at V and 7 bases at J, with 9 bases between the two ends. CDR3 region: CSVDRQGEAFF. DNA for the CDR3: TGCAGCGTTGATAGGCAGGGTGAAGCTTTCTTT. The full variable domain, with the rest looked up from reference TRBV29-1 and TRBJ1-1, is SAVISQKPSRDICQRGTSLTIQCQVDSQVTMMFWYRQQPGQSLTLIATANQGSEATYESGFVIDKFPISRPNLTFSTLTVSNMSPEDSSIYLCSVDRQGEAFFGQGTRLTVV.

This clonotype was detected many times. This sequence joins TRBV3-1 and TRBJ2-5; 10 bases agree with TRBD1. There are 14 residues in the CDR3. The V segment lost 1 base and the J segment 4 bases; nucleotides outside the gene matches: 0. Germline assignment: CDR1 LGHDT and CDR2 YNNKEL (reference sequence). CDR3 sequence: CASSQGTGGETQYF. The CDR3 nucleotides are TGTGCCAGCAGCCAAGGGACAGGGGGAGAGACCCAGTACTTC.

Ten or more counts support this clonotype. This chain uses TRBV5-1 with TRBJ2-3, with 8 bases identical to TRBD2. The J segment lost 3 bases and the V segment lost 4 bases, leaving 13 bases of the junction unmatched. The CDR3 loop spans 17 amino acids. The V gene's germline CDR1 is SGHRS and CDR2 YFSETQ. Here the CDR3 DNA reads TGCGCCAGCAGCCCGCAACTAGCGGCCCCCGGGACAGATACGCAGTATTTT. Translating gives CASSPQLAAPGTDTQYF. Variable domain in full (rest from reference TRBV5-1 and TRBJ2-3): KAGVTQTPRYLIKTRGQQVTLSCSPISGHRSVSWYQQTPGQGLQFLFEYFSETQRNKGNFPGRFSGRQFSNSRSEMNVSTLELGDSALYLCASSPQLAAPGTDTQYFGPGTRLTVL.

In its sample, this clonotype was seen a few times. The CDR3 bases are TGCGCCAGCAGCCAGTCCGACAGGGCCAATCAGCCCCAGCATTTT. As protein: CASSQSDRANQPQHF. V and J are TRBV4-3 and TRBJ1-5; 7 bases align to TRBD1. This CDR3 has 15 residues. V dropped 3 bases and J dropped 3; count of bases not matched to a gene: 5. CDR1 is LGHNA and CDR2 is YSLEER in the germline V gene.

This clonotype was detected a few times. The chain employs TRBV18 and TRBJ1-4, with a possible D match to TRBD1 (5 bases). The CDR3 is 16 amino acids. CDR1 and CDR2 (germline): KGHSH, LQKENI. Trimming removed 3 bases from V and 0 bases from J, with 11 bases in between. The CDR3 coding sequence is TGTGCCAGCTCACCCCCCTGGGGCGCAACTAATGAAAAACTGTTTTTT. Translating gives CASSPPWGATNEKLFF.

The V gene is TRBV20-1, the J gene TRBJ1-2; TRBD1 agrees at 7 bases. The CDR3 has 13 residues. The V segment lost 3 bases and the J segment 0 bases; nucleotides outside the gene matches: 1. Germline loops: CDR1 DFQATT, CDR2 SNEGSKA (reference sequence). CDR3 sequence (DNA): TGCAGTGCTAGTCAGGGGGCTAACTATGGCTACACCTTC. It yields the protein CSASQGANYGYTF.

The V gene is TRBV20-1, the J gene TRBJ2-1; tentative D call: TRBD1 (6 bases). Trimming removed 2 bases from V and 14 bases from J, with 16 bases in between. CDR3 length: 12 amino acids. CDR1 and CDR2 (germline): DFQATT, SNEGSKA (reference sequence). The CDR3 bases are TGCAGTGCTAGAAATCCGACAGGTAGAGAGTTCTTC. Its translation is CSARNPTGREFF.

In this sample, this clonotype turned up many times. The V call is TRBV5-1, the J call TRBJ2-1; D is unclear. Germline V gives CDR1 SGHRS, CDR2 YFSETQ. The CDR3 extends over 15 amino acids. Trimming shortened V by 1 base and J by 7 bases, and 15 bases separated the two germline ends. For the CDR3, the DNA is TGCGCCAGCAGCTTGAAGGAGCTAGTTCCAAATGAGCAGTTCTTC. The encoded protein is CASSLKELVPNEQFF. Full variable domain (outside the CDR3, taken from reference TRBV5-1 and TRBJ2-1): KAGVTQTPRYLIKTRGQQVTLSCSPISGHRSVSWYQQTPGQGLQFLFEYFSETQRNKGNFPGRFSGRQFSNSRSEMNVSTLELGDSALYLCASSLKELVPNEQFFGPGTRLTVL.

This clonotype occurred a few times. The rearrangement uses TRBV5-5 and TRBJ1-3; D is unresolved. The V and J ends lost 0 bases and 0 bases respectively, with 7 bases between them. The CDR3 spans 15 residues. Germline loops: CDR1 SGHKS, CDR2 YYEKEE (reference sequence). CDR3 sequence reads: CASSLGGNSGNTIYF. In DNA, the CDR3 is TGTGCCAGCAGCTTGGGGGGAAACTCTGGAAACACCATATATTTT.

This clonotype was counted a few times. The chain links TRBV20-1 to TRBJ1-4, with D hard to call. The CDR3 totals 14 residues. V lost 5 bases, J lost 5 bases, and 15 bases lay in between. The V gene's germline CDR1 is DFQATT and CDR2 SNEGSKA (reference sequence). CDR3 coding DNA: TGCAGTGCTCCCCCCAGGTTGGGGAATGAAAAACTGTTTTTT. This codes for CSAPPRLGNEKLFF.

The V and J genes are TRBV20-1 and TRBJ2-2; the match to TRBD2 covers 9 bases. This CDR3 has 16 residues. J lost 5 bases, V lost 6 bases, and 13 bases had no gene match. The germline CDR1 and CDR2 sequences are DFQATT and SNEGSKA (reference sequence). The CDR3 region is CSAEPRTSESTGELFF. CDR3 nucleotide sequence: TGCAGTGCCGAACCCAGGACTAGCGAGAGTACCGGGGAGCTGTTTTTT.

This clonotype was seen only a few times. The V call is TRBV14, the J call TRBJ2-5; D is possibly TRBD2 (5 bases). The ends were cut back, 0 bases at V and 9 bases at J, with 11 bases in the middle. The CDR3 consists of 13 residues. From germline, CDR1 is SGHDN and CDR2 FVKESK. The CDR3 DNA reads TGTGCCAGCAGCCAAGAATTAGCCGGGGCCCAGTACTTC. It translates to CASSQELAGAQYF.

This clonotype was counted between two and nine times. The chain recombines TRBV12-3 or TRBV12-4 with TRBJ1-5, with D possibly TRBD1 on 6 matching bases. The V gene lost 4 bases and the J gene lost 8 bases, with 12 bases spanning the gap. The CDR3 consists of 13 residues. The CDR3 coding sequence is TGTGCCAGCAGTTACGACAGGATGAAGCCCCAGCATTTT. It is translated as CASSYDRMKPQHF.

This clonotype was picked up a small number of times. The V and J genes are TRBV9 and TRBJ1-3, with 9 bases that match TRBD1. The CDR3 has 16 residues. After removal of 4 bases from V and 8 bases from J, the junction contained 13 bases not matched to a gene. The V gene's germline CDR1 is SGDLS and CDR2 YYNGEE. Written as DNA, the CDR3 is TGTGCCAGCAGCTCACCCGGGACAGGGCAGCCAGACACCATATATTTT. It yields the protein CASSSPGTGQPDTIYF. Combining the CDR3 with reference TRBV9 and TRBJ1-3 gives the whole variable domain DSGVTQTPKHLITATGQRVTLRCSPRSGDLSVYWYQQSLDQGLQFLIQYYNGEERAKGNILERFSAQQFPDLHSELNLSSLELGDSALYFCASSSPGTGQPDTIYFGEGSWLTVV.